Listed below are T cell receptor beta chains from one sample, sequenced in a study of shared clonotypes between healthy human individuals. Sequencing was performed with immunoSEQ multiplex PCR; in TCRdb, only in-frame clones are kept and a portion is missing. This sample yields hundreds of thousands of clones, of which approximately 79% are seen a single time; less than 2% belongs to the top ten. Source material: memory CD4+ T cells sorted from blood. Receptors originate from a woman younger than 45 in good health. The CDR3 runs from the conserved cysteine through the conserved F or W. D genes are given only for firm matches. Size is omitted from some rows. Given values are once, few, many or a class for expanded clones.

TRBJ2-5,TRBV19,once,NA,CASSIGTTLRETQYF,TGTGCCAGTAGTATTGGGACAACACTCCGGGAGACCCAGTACTTC
TRBJ2-4,TRBV11-2,NA,NA,CASSFRSGASVVKNIQYF,TGTGCCAGCAGCTTTAGATCAGGGGCTAGCGTGGTCAAAAACATTCAGTACTTC
TRBJ2-2,TRBV5-1,NA,NA,CASSLTVTGELFF,TGCGCCAGCAGCTTGACTGTCACCGGGGAGCTGTTTTTT
TRBJ2-2,TRBV5-4,NA,TRBD2,CASSWTSGNTGELFF,TGTGCCAGCAGCTGGACTAGCGGGAACACCGGGGAGCTGTTTTTT
TRBJ1-1,TRBV7-9,NA,NA,CASSLGWGRVAFF,TGTGCCAGCAGCTTAGGATGGGGGAGGGTAGCTTTCTTT
TRBJ2-5,TRBV5-4,few,TRBD2,CASSFGSGSPETQYF,TGTGCCAGCAGCTTCGGTAGCGGGAGTCCAGAGACCCAGTACTTC
TRBJ2-1,TRBV7-7,NA,TRBD2,CASSPSGRVDEQFF,TGTGCCAGCTCCCCTAGCGGGAGAGTGGATGAGCAGTTCTTC
TRBJ2-7,TRBV2,few,TRBD1,CASRPDRGVTYEQYF,TGTGCCAGCAGACCCGACAGGGGGGTGACCTACGAGCAGTACTTC
TRBJ2-5,TRBV10-3,few,NA,CAISEVRGLETQYF,TGTGCCATCAGTGAAGTCCGGGGGCTGGAGACCCAGTACTTC
TRBJ2-6,TRBV6-1,NA,NA,CATGADGANVLTF,TGTGCCACCGGGGCCGATGGGGCCAACGTCCTGACTTTC
TRBJ2-1,TRBV6-8,NA,NA,CASSYSLDSHNEQFF,TGTGCCAGCAGTTACTCACTGGACAGCCACAATGAGCAGTTCTTC
TRBJ1-1,TRBV7-2,NA,NA,CASSLSGGTEAFF,TGTGCCAGCAGCTTAAGCGGAGGGACTGAAGCTTTCTTT
TRBJ2-4,TRBV7-2,NA,NA,CASSVGTLPRGGIQYF,TGTGCCAGCAGCGTGGGGACTCTGCCCCGGGGTGGCATTCAGTACTTC
TRBJ1-3,TRBV7-9,few,NA,CASSLDGANTIYF,TGTGCCAGCAGCTTAGACGGTGCGAACACCATATATTTT
TRBJ1-5,TRBV5-6,NA,NA,CASSLGLSNQPQHF,TGTGCCAGCAGCTTGGGGCTTTCCAATCAGCCCCAGCATTTT
TRBJ2-1,TRBV5-6,NA,TRBD2,CASSLKLAGNPSSYNEQFF,TGTGCCAGCAGCCTCAAACTAGCGGGAAACCCCAGCTCCTACAATGAGCAGTTCTTC
TRBJ2-1,TRBV6-4,NA,NA,CASLPTGGSYNEQFF,TGTGCCAGCTTACCCACTGGGGGCTCCTACAATGAGCAGTTCTTC
TRBJ2-1,TRBV29-1,NA,NA,CSVEEVQPEQFF,TGCAGCGTTGAAGAGGTACAGCCCGAGCAGTTCTTC
TRBJ2-5,TRBV4-2,NA,NA,CASSHFVGDPLQETQYF,TGTGCCAGCAGCCATTTCGTCGGGGATCCCTTACAAGAGACCCAGTACTTC
TRBJ2-1,TRBV18,NA,NA,CASSPSRGWNEQFF,TGTGCCAGCTCACCAAGCAGGGGTTGGAATGAGCAGTTCTTC
TRBJ1-4,TRBV6-1,many,NA,CASSLGPRTEKLFF,TGTGCCAGCAGTTTAGGCCCCCGGACTGAAAAACTGTTTTTT
TRBJ2-5,TRBV2,NA,NA,CASSEVGYRLEQYF,TGTGCCAGCAGTGAAGTGGGTTACCGTCTGGAGCAGTACTTC
TRBJ2-1,TRBV28,NA,NA,CASSLLRNEQFF,TGTGCCAGCAGTTTACTGAGGAATGAGCAGTTCTTC
TRBJ1-2,TRBV29-1,NA,NA,CSVWTGSGYTF,TGCAGCGTATGGACTGGGTCGGGCTACACCTTC
TRBJ2-1,TRBV5-1,NA,TRBD2,CASSLLGGATSGSKFTYNEQFF,TGCGCCAGCAGCTTGTTAGGGGGCGCGACTAGCGGGAGTAAGTTCACCTACAATGAGCAGTTCTTC
TRBJ2-5,TRBV7-3,NA,TRBD1,CATAGGFGETQYF,TGTGCCACCGCAGGGGGCTTCGGAGAGACCCAGTACTTC
TRBJ1-4,TRBV5-6,NA,NA,CASPKQGAREKLFF,TGTGCCAGCCCCAAACAAGGGGCGCGAGAAAAACTGTTTTTT
TRBJ2-5,TRBV7-2,few,NA,CASSFSRGQETQYF,TGTGCCAGCAGCTTTAGTCGCGGGCAAGAGACCCAGTACTTC
TRBJ2-1,TRBV5-1,NA,NA,CASSFGQYNEQFF,TGCGCCAGCAGCTTTGGGCAATACAATGAGCAGTTCTTC